The 14 T cell receptor beta chains below all came from one sample that was sequenced in a study of blood T cell repertoires in COVID-19. Only in-frame clones appear in the TCRdb table, and some are missing; sequencing was by immunoSEQ multiplex PCR. The data show about 330,000 clones, 70% to 90% seen once. Sequences were obtained from PBMCs or T cells enriched from blood (not recorded which). Receptors originate from a woman aged 30 to 39 who had recovered from COVID-19.

The chain joins TRBV18 to TRBJ1-5; 9 nucleotides align to TRBD1. Trimming at V came to 5 bases and at J to 2 bases, leaving 4 bases not matched to a gene. Germline CDR1 and CDR2: KGHSH and LQKENI. The CDR3 consists of 15 residues. DNA of the CDR3: TGTGCCAGCTCAGAATGGACAGGGGGCAATCAGCCCCAGCATTTT. Translating gives CASSEWTGGNQPQHF.

The genes are TRBV30 and TRBJ2-5; D gene uncertain. Looked up from germline, CDR1 is GTSNPN and CDR2 is SVGIG (reference sequence). Trimming removed 1 base from V and 4 bases from J, with 7 bases in between. The CDR3 runs to 12 residues. The CDR3, as DNA: TGTGCCTGGAGTGAGTTTAGAGAGACCCAGTACTTC. It is translated as CAWSEFRETQYF.

This chain joins TRBV2 and TRBJ1-3; D is undetermined. The ends were cut back, 5 bases at V and 4 bases at J, with 12 bases in the middle. CDR1 SNHLY and CDR2 FYNNEI come from the germline V gene. The CDR3 sequence is 14 residues long. The CDR3 DNA sequence: TGTGCCAGCAGTCCGAGGGAATTCGGAAACACCATATATTTT. Translated: CASSPREFGNTIYF.

Notes on this clone: Different DNA sequences within this sample yield the same CDR3. The J gene is TRBJ1-2, the V gene TRBV7-2; D not resolved. The CDR3 length is 13 residues. Germline V gives CDR1 SGHTA, CDR2 FQGNSA. The V end lost 0 bases, the J end lost 3 bases, and 5 bases lay between the germline ends. CDR3 sequence reads: CASSLARDYGYTF. CDR3 DNA sequence: TGTGCCAGCAGCTTAGCTCGGGACTATGGCTACACCTTC.

This clone was recorded a few times. The chain uses TRBV12-3 or TRBV12-4 and TRBJ1-2; 8 bases map to TRBD1. CDR3 size: 13 residues. V dropped 5 bases and J dropped 7; count of bases not matched to a gene: 6. The CDR3 loop is CASSAQGVSGYTF. The CDR3 nucleotides read TGTGCCAGCAGTGCACAGGGGGTAAGTGGCTACACCTTC.

This clone was seen once. The V gene is TRBV18, the J gene TRBJ1-2; no definite D call. The V gene's germline CDR1 is KGHSH and CDR2 LQKENI. V lost 5 bases, J lost 8 bases, and 15 bases lay in between. The CDR3 is 13 residues long. As DNA, the CDR3 is TGTGCCAGCTCATCGGCGGAACCGGGGGGCTACACCTTC. Protein product: CASSSAEPGGYTF.

The V gene is TRBV18, the J gene TRBJ2-5; weak D call: TRBD2 (5 bases). The germline CDR1 and CDR2 sequences are KGHSH and LQKENI. This CDR3 spans 14 amino acids. V lost 6 bases and J 4 bases, leaving 15 bases between the germline ends. CDR3 in DNA: TGTGCCAGCTCGCCCCTGCGGAGCGGAGAGACCCAGTACTTC. Its protein is CASSPLRSGETQYF.

This clone was seen a handful of times. The chain uses TRBV29-1 and TRBJ1-5; possible D gene TRBD1, 5 bases. V was trimmed by 6 bases and J by 6 bases, leaving 15 bases between them. Germline V CDR1 and CDR2: SQVTM, ANQGSEA. The CDR3 contains 13 residues. The CDR3 nucleotides read TGCAGCGTCACCCCAGGGTACGGTCAGCCCCAGCATTTT. Translated: CSVTPGYGQPQHF.

This clone showed up just once. This chain joins TRBV27 and TRBJ1-2; D possibly corresponds to TRBD1 (6 bases). Germline lookup yields CDR1 MNHEY and CDR2 SMNVEV (reference sequence). CDR3 length equals 14 residues. Between the trimmed V and J ends, which lost 2 bases and 5 bases, there was a span of 12 bases. The chain's CDR3 is CASSLRGGEYGYTF. CDR3 in DNA: TGTGCCAGCAGTTTAAGGGGGGGCGAATATGGCTACACCTTC.

The chain recombines TRBV6-5 with TRBJ2-7, with a possible D match to TRBD1 (5 bases). The ends were cut back, 7 bases at V and 0 bases at J, with 13 bases in the middle. Germline-derived CDR1 and CDR2 are MNHEY and SVGAGI. The CDR3 totals 14 residues. CDR3 residues: CASTPDTSSYEQYF. The CDR3 nucleotides read TGTGCCAGCACCCCGGACACGAGCTCCTACGAGCAGTACTTC.

The chain employs TRBV6-6 and TRBJ1-1; D not resolved. CDR3 length: 15 amino acids. V was clipped by 6 bases and J by 0 bases, with 14 bases between them. Per germline, CDR1 MNHNY and CDR2 SVGAGI (reference sequence). The CDR3 protein is CASSRTLALNTEAFF. CDR3 coding DNA: TGTGCCAGCAGCCGAACCTTGGCCTTGAACACTGAAGCTTTCTTT.

The V gene is TRBV19, the J gene TRBJ2-1; possibly TRBD2 for D (6 bases). The CDR3 length is 15 residues. Germline values: CDR1 LNHDA, CDR2 SQIVND (reference sequence). V shed 6 bases and J shed 7 bases, with 19 bases lying between them. The CDR3 reads CASSYAGLPGNEQFF. CDR3 bases: TGTGCCAGTAGCTATGCGGGACTCCCTGGGAATGAGCAGTTCTTC.

The chain recombines TRBV7-2 with TRBJ1-3; D is perhaps TRBD1 (5 bases). CDR1 is SGHTA, CDR2 FQGNSA, per germline. Trimming stripped 4 bases from V and 2 bases from J, with 12 bases between. The CDR3 is made up of 15 amino acids. For the CDR3, the DNA is TGTGCCAGCAGCTGGGCCACCAGGGCTGGAAACACCATATATTTT. Translating gives CASSWATRAGNTIYF.

On this clone itself: One end of the junction does not line up with germline, which may come from a read error. The chain carries TRBV6-1 and TRBJ1-5; 7 nucleotides line up with TRBD1. Per the germline V gene, CDR1 is MNHNS and CDR2 is SASEGT. The CDR3 is 16 residues long. The CDR3 reads CASREGGRGSNQPQHF. Here the CDR3 DNA reads TGTGCCAGCAGGGAAGGGGGCAGGGGTAGCAATCAGCCCCAGCATTTT.